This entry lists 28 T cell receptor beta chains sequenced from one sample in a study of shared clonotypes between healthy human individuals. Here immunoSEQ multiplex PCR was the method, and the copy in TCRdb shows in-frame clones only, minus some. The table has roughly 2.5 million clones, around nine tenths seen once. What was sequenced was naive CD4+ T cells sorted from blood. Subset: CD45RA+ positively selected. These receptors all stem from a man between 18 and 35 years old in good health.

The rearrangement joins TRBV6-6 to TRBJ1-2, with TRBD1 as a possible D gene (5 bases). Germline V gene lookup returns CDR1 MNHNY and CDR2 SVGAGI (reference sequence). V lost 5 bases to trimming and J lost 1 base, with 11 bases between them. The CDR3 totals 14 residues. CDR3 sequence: CASSRQLSNYGYTF. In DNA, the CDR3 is TGTGCCAGCAGTCGACAGTTGAGTAACTATGGCTACACCTTC.

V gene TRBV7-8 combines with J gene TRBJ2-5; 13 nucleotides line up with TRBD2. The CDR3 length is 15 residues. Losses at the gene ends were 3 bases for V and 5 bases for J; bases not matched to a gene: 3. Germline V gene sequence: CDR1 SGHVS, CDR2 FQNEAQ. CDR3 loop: CASSFGGLAGETQYF. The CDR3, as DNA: TGTGCCAGCAGCTTCGGGGGACTAGCGGGGGAGACCCAGTACTTC.

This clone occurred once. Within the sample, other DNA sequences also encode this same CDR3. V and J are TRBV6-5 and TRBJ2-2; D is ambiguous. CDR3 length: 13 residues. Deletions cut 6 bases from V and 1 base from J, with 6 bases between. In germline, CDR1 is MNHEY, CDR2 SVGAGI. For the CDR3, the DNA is TGTGCCAGCAGGCCACAGAACACCGGGGAGCTGTTTTTT. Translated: CASRPQNTGELFF.

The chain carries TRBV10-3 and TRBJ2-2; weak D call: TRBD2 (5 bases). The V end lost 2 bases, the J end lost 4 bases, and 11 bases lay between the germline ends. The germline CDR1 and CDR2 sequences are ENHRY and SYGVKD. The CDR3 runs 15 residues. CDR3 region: CAISEKVASTGELFF. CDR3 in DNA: TGTGCCATCAGTGAGAAGGTAGCGAGCACCGGGGAGCTGTTTTTT.

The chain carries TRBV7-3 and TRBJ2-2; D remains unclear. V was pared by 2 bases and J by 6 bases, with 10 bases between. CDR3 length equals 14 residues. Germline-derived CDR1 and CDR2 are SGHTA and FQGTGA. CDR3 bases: TGTGCCAGCAGCTTACTGGGATCGGCCGGGGAGCTGTTTTTT. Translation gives CASSLLGSAGELFF.

This CDR3 is CASSQGVWSTEAFF. CDR3 in DNA: TGCGCCAGCAGCCAAGGGGTATGGAGCACTGAAGCTTTCTTT. The chain links TRBV4-1 to TRBJ1-1, with unresolved D. CDR1 and CDR2 from the germline V gene are MGHRA and YSYEKL. CDR3 length equals 14 residues. V lost 1 base, J lost 4 bases, and 10 bases lay in between.

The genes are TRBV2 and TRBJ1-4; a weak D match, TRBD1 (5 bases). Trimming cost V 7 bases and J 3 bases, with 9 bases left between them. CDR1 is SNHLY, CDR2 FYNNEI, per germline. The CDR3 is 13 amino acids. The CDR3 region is CASNWDSNEKLFF. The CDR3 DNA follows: TGTGCCAGCAACTGGGACTCTAATGAAAAACTGTTTTTT.

CDR3 protein: CASTRGGPTGANVLTF. DNA for the CDR3: TGTGCCAGCACCCGGGGAGGGCCAACTGGGGCCAACGTCCTGACTTTC. The chain employs TRBV9 and TRBJ2-6; 7 bases agree with TRBD2. Trimming took 6 bases from V and 2 from J; bases not matched to a gene: 8. The germline V gene has CDR1 SGDLS and CDR2 YYNGEE. This CDR3 comprises 16 residues.

CDR3 region: CASSAGTAVAATNEKLFF. CDR3 DNA: TGCGCCAGCAGCGCCGGGACAGCCGTGGCTGCAACTAATGAAAAACTGTTTTTT. This chain links TRBV5-1 with TRBJ1-4, with 7 nucleotides matching TRBD1. The length of the CDR3 is 18 residues. The germline CDR1 and CDR2 sequences are SGHRS and YFSETQ. The trim removed 4 bases at V and 0 bases at J, leaving 12 bases unmatched.

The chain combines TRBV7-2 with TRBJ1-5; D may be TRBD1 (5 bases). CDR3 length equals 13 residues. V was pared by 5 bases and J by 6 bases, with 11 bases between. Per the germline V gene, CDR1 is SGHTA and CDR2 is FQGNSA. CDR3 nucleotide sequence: TGTGCCAGCAGCCCAGGGAGGGTTCAGCCCCAGCATTTT. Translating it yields CASSPGRVQPQHF.

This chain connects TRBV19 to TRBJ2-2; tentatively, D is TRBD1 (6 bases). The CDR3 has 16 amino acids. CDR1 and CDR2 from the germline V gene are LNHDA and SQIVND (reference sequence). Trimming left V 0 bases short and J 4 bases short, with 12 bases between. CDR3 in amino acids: CASSIDRGSSTGELFF. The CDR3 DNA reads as TGTGCCAGTAGTATAGACAGGGGTTCTTCCACCGGGGAGCTGTTTTTT.

CDR3 loop: CSVVRDSRPNEQFF. The DNA for the CDR3 is TGCAGCGTTGTCCGAGACAGCCGGCCTAATGAGCAGTTCTTC. The chain combines TRBV29-1 with TRBJ2-1, with a weak D call TRBD1 (5 bases). Germline assignment: CDR1 SQVTM and CDR2 ANQGSEA. The CDR3 has 14 residues. V lost 4 bases and J 7 bases, leaving 17 bases between the germline ends.

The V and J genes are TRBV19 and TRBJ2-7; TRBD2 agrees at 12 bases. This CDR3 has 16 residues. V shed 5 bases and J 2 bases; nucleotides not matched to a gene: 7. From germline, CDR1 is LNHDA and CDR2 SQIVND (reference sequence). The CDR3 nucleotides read TGTGCCAGTAGTGCTCCAAGGACTAGCGGGACCTACGAGCAGTACTTC. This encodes CASSAPRTSGTYEQYF.

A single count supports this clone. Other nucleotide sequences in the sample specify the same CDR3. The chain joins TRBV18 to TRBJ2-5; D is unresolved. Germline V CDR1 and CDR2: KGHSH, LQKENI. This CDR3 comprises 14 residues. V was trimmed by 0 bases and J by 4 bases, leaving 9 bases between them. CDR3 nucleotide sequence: TGTGCCAGCTCACCACCTAGCTTGAGAGAGACCCAGTACTTC. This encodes CASSPPSLRETQYF.

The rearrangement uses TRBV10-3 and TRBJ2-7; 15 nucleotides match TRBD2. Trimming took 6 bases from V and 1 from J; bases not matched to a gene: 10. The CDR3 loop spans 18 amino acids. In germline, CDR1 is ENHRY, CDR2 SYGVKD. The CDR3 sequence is CAIRTGLAGGSSSYEQYF. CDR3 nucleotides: TGTGCCATCAGGACGGGACTAGCGGGAGGTTCCAGTTCCTACGAGCAGTACTTC.

This chain's CDR3 is CASSSLTGFLSPTNEKLFF. Here the CDR3 DNA reads TGTGCCAGCAGTTCACTGACAGGGTTTTTATCTCCAACTAATGAAAAACTGTTTTTT. V usage is TRBV27 and J usage is TRBJ1-4; 7 bases agree with TRBD1. The CDR3 runs to 19 residues. V trimming: 4 bases; J trimming: 0 bases; junction bases outside the gene matches: 14. CDR1 is MNHEY, CDR2 SMNVEV, per germline (reference sequence).

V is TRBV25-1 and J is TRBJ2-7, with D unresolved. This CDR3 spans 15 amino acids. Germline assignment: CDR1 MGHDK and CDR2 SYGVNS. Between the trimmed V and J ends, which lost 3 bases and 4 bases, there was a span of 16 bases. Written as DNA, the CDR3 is TGTGCCAGCAGTGACCAGACCTTAGGGCAGTACGAGCAGTACTTC. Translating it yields CASSDQTLGQYEQYF.

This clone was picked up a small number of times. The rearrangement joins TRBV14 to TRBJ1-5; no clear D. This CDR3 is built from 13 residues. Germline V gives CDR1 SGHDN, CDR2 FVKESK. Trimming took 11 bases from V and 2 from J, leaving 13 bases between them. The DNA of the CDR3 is TGTGCCGCGATCCGCGAATGCAATCAGCCCCAGCATTTT. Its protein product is CAAIRECNQPQHF. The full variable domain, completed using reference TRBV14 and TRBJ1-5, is EAGVTQFPSHSVIEKGQTVTLRCDPISGHDNLYWYRRVMGKEIKFLLHFVKESKQDESGMPNNRFLAERTGGTYSTLKVQPAELEDSGVYFCAAIRECNQPQHFGDGTRLSIL.

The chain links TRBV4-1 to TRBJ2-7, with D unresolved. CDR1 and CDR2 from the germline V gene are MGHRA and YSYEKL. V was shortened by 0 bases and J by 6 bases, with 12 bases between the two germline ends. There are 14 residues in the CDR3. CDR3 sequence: CASSQDEKGIEQYF. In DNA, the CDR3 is TGCGCCAGCAGCCAAGACGAAAAGGGAATCGAGCAGTACTTC.

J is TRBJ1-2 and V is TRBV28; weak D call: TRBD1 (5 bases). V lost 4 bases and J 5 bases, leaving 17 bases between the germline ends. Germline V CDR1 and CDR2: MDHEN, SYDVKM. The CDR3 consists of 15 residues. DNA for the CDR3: TGTGCCAGCAGTTCTCGCGGACACTCAGTTTATGGCTACACCTTC. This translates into CASSSRGHSVYGYTF.

The CDR3 bases are TGCGCCAGCAGCGCTACTACCCGCTACGAGCAGTACTTC. Amino acids: CASSATTRYEQYF. The rearrangement links TRBV4-1 to TRBJ2-7; D gene unclear. This CDR3 is built from 13 residues. Trimming shortened V by 5 bases and J by 3 bases, and 11 bases separated the two germline ends. Germline V lookup: CDR1 MGHRA, CDR2 YSYEKL.

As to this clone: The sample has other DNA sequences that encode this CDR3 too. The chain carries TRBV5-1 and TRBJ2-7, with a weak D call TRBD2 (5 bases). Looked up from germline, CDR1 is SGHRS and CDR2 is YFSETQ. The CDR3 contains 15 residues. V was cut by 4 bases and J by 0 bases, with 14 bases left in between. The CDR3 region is CASSPRQGSSYEQYF. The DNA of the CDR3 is TGCGCCAGCAGCCCCCGACAAGGGAGCTCCTACGAGCAGTACTTC.

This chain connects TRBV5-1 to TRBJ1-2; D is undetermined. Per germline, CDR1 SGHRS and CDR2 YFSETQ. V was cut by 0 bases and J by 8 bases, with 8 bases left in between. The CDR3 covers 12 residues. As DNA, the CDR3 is TGCGCCAGCAGCTTGGAAAAGACGGGCTACACCTTC. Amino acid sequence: CASSLEKTGYTF.

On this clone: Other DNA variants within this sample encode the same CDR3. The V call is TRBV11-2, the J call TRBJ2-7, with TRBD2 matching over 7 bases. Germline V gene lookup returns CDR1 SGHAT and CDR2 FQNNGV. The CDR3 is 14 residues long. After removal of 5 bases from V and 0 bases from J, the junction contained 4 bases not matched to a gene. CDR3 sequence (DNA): TGTGCCAGCAGCCCGGGCGGGAGCTCCTACGAGCAGTACTTC. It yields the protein CASSPGGSSYEQYF.

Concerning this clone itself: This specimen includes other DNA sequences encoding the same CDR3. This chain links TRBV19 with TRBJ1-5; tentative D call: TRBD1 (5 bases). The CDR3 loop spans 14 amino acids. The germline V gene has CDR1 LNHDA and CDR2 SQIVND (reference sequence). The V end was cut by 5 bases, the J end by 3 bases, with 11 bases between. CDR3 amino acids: CASSPGTVNQPQHF. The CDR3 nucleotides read TGTGCCAGTAGTCCTGGGACGGTCAATCAGCCCCAGCATTTT.

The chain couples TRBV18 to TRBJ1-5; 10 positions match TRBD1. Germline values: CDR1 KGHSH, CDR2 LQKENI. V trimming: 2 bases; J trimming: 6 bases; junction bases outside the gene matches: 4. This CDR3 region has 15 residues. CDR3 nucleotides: TGTGCCAGCTCACCAAAGACAGGGGGCGGTCAGCCCCAGCATTTT. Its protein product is CASSPKTGGGQPQHF.

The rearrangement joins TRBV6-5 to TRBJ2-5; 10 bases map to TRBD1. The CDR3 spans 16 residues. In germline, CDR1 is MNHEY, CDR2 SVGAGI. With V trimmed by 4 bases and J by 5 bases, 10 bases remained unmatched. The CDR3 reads CASSLLRGQGQETQYF. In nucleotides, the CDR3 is TGTGCCAGCAGTTTACTCAGGGGACAGGGGCAGGAGACCCAGTACTTC.

The CDR3 reads CASSPPGGREDEQYF. For the CDR3, the DNA is TGTGCCAGCTCACCTCCCGGGGGGCGCGAAGACGAGCAGTACTTC. The chain links TRBV18 to TRBJ2-7; possibly TRBD2 for D (7 bases). This CDR3 is 15 amino acids long. Trimming shortened V by 3 bases and J by 5 bases, and 17 bases separated the two germline ends. The V gene's germline CDR1 is KGHSH and CDR2 LQKENI. Variable domain in full (rest from reference TRBV18 and TRBJ2-7): NAGVMQNPRHLVRRRGQEARLRCSPMKGHSHVYWYRQLPEEGLKFMVYLQKENIIDESGMPKERFSAEFPKEGPSILRIQQVVRGDSAAYFCASSPPGGREDEQYFGPGTRLTVT.